The next 6 T cell receptor beta chains were all read from a single sample in a study of preoperative IRX-2 immunotherapy in early breast cancer. The data were produced by immunoSEQ multiplex PCR, yet TCRdb's version contains in-frame clones alone and is incomplete. Of 35,000 to 40,000 clones in the sample, approximately 80% were seen once. Treatment here: preoperative locoregional IRX-2 cytokine immunotherapy. Sequencing used lymph node tissue, obtained after IRX-2 immunotherapy. The receptors come from a human donor with breast cancer.

The chain is built from TRBV6-8 and TRBJ2-3, with D unresolved. Germline CDR1 is MNHGY and CDR2 is SAAAGT. Trimming removed 3 bases from V and 1 base from J, with 8 bases in between. This CDR3 contains 14 residues. The CDR3 DNA reads as TGTGCCAGCAGTTATGGTACCCGCACAGATACGCAGTATTTT. Translation: CASSYGTRTDTQYF.

The CDR3 sequence: CASSWRLAPTYEQYF. CDR3 bases: TGTGCCAGCAGCTGGAGACTAGCTCCCACCTACGAGCAGTACTTC. J is TRBJ2-7 and V is TRBV7-1, with 7 bases aligning to TRBD2. TRBV7-1 counts as an open reading frame of uncertain function. The V segment lost 4 bases and the J segment 2 bases; nucleotides outside the gene matches: 8. The CDR3 consists of 15 residues.

The chain combines TRBV7-7 with TRBJ1-3; no clear D gene. The CDR3 has 17 residues. With 3 bases removed from V and 4 bases from J, the gap between germline ends came to 19 bases. Germline-derived CDR1 and CDR2 are SSHAT and FNYEAQ (reference sequence). The CDR3 DNA is TGTGCCAGCAGCTTGGCGTCCGGGTCGGCCCTCGGAAACACCATATATTTT. Its translation is CASSLASGSALGNTIYF. The whole variable domain, filled in from reference TRBV7-7 and TRBJ1-3, reads GAGVSQSPRYKVTKRGQDVTLRCDPISSHATLYWYQQALGQGPEFLTYFNYEAQPDKSGLPSDRFSAERPEGSISTLTIQRTEQRDSAMYRCASSLASGSALGNTIYFGEGSWLTVV.

The chain links TRBV25-1 to TRBJ1-6; D not certain. Germline CDR1 MGHDK, CDR2 SYGVNS. V gave up 2 bases and J gave up 9 bases, with 8 bases separating them. CDR3 length: 13 amino acids. This chain's CDR3 is CASSEGTPSPLHF. The DNA for the CDR3 is TGTGCCAGCAGTGAAGGTACGCCTTCACCCCTCCACTTT.

The J gene is TRBJ1-3, the V gene TRBV5-1, with a weak D call TRBD1 (6 bases). Germline V lookup: CDR1 SGHRS, CDR2 YFSETQ. V was shortened by 2 bases and J by 2 bases, with 14 bases between the two germline ends. This CDR3 has 16 residues. The chain's CDR3 is CASSLGQGRTGNTIYF. In nucleotides, the CDR3 is TGCGCCAGCAGCTTAGGGCAGGGGCGCACTGGAAACACCATATATTTT.

The chain carries TRBV6-8 and TRBJ2-3, with 9 bases lining up with TRBD1. V lost 6 bases to trimming and J lost 6 bases; unmatched junction nucleotides: 10. CDR3 length equals 15 residues. CDR1 MNHGY and CDR2 SAAAGT come from the germline V gene. The DNA for the CDR3 is TGTGCCAGCAGGGGCCCGGGACAGGGCGGCGATACGCAGTATTTT. This encodes CASRGPGQGGDTQYF.